The rows below give T cell receptor beta chains drawn from one sample of a study of T cells in Graves' hyperthyroidism and ophthalmopathy. TCRdb processed the multiplex PCR reads anew with MiXCR; each CDR3 protein has one entry. The data show 600,000 to 900,000 distinct CDR3 sequences, less than 20% seen once. Material for sequencing was blood. These receptors were obtained from a man between 18 and 35 years old with Graves' hyperthyroidism. Both conserved end residues are part of each CDR3. A D gene is named only where the DNA matches it firmly. Clone size is given for some rows only: seen once, a few or many times, or a class if the clone is expanded.

d_gene	j_gene	v_gene	abundance	CDR3nt	CDR3aa
TRBD1	TRBJ1-2	TRBV28	many	TGTGCCAGCAGGGCAGGGGGCTCCTATGGCTACACCTTC	CASRAGGSYGYTF
NA	TRBJ2-2	TRBV6-2/TRBV6-3	many	TGTGCCAGCACCTCAGACACCGGGGAGCTGTTTTTT	CASTSDTGELFF
NA	TRBJ2-7	TRBV6-5	few	TGTGCCAGCAGTTACGTGGCAGAGATCGAGCAGTACTTC	CASSYVAEIEQYF
NA	TRBJ1-4	TRBV15	few	TGTGCCACCAGCAGGAGGCGGGGGGCGGGTGAAAAACTGTTTTTT	CATSRRRGAGEKLFF
NA	TRBJ2-2	TRBV2	many	TGTGCCAGTTGGGAGGGGGAGGACACCGGGGAGCTGTTTTTT	CASWEGEDTGELFF
TRBD2	TRBJ2-1	TRBV3-1	many	TGTGCCAGCAGCCAGACTAGCGGGAGAAATGAGCAGTTCTTC	CASSQTSGRNEQFF
NA	TRBJ2-7	TRBV28	many	TGTGCCAGCAGTTTTGCGGACTACGAGCAGTACTTC	CASSFADYEQYF
NA	TRBJ1-2	TRBV7-9	NA	TGTGCCAGCAGCTTATACGCAGAGATTTATGGCTACACCTTC	CASSLYAEIYGYTF
NA	TRBJ2-2	TRBV27	few	TGTGCCAGCAGTGCGGAGCTGTTTTTT	CASSAELFF
TRBD1	TRBJ1-5	TRBV29-1	few	TGCAGTGTTAGACAGGGGGCTACAGGGCCCCAGCATTTT	CSVRQGATGPQHF
TRBD1	TRBJ2-2	TRBV27	many	TGTGCCAGCAGTTTCTTTACAGGGGGCGCCGGGGAGCTGTTTTTT	CASSFFTGGAGELFF
NA	TRBJ2-1	TRBV20-1	many	TGCAGTGCTACTCCTCTCGAGTATGAGCAGTTCTTC	CSATPLEYEQFF
NA	TRBJ2-7	TRBV6-1	many	TGTGCCAGCGGGCGGTTCTCCTACGAGCAGTACTTC	CASGRFSYEQYF
TRBD2	TRBJ2-7	TRBV4-2	few	TGTGCCAGCAGCCAACTAGCGGGAGATGGCCCCCACGAGCAGTACTTC	CASSQLAGDGPHEQYF
TRBD1	TRBJ1-1	TRBV4-1	few	TGCGCCAGCAGCCGTGGGACAGGGTTTAGCCTGAACACTGAAGCTTTCTTT	CASSRGTGFSLNTEAFF
NA	TRBJ2-7	TRBV7-8	NA	TGTGCCAGCAGCTTAATTCGGACAAAGAACTACGAGCAGTACTTC	CASSLIRTKNYEQYF
NA	TRBJ1-1	TRBV5-6	NA	TGTGCCAGCAGCCGAAGTCAGGGAATTGCGGACACTGAAGCTTTCTTT	CASSRSQGIADTEAFF
TRBD2	TRBJ2-2	TRBV28	many	TGTGCCAGCAGCCGCTCGGGGGGGTCGGGGGAGCTGTTTTTT	CASSRSGGSGELFF
TRBD1	TRBJ1-4	TRBV12-3/TRBV12-4	many	TGTGCCAGCAGTTTACTGGACAGGGATGGTGAAAAACTGTTTTTT	CASSLLDRDGEKLFF
NA	TRBJ2-1	TRBV20-1	many	TGCAGTGCTAGTGACTCACTCATGGGGAATGAGCAGTTCTTC	CSASDSLMGNEQFF
NA	TRBJ2-2	TRBV30	NA	TGTGCCTGGAGAGCGAACACCGGGGAGCTGTTTTTT	CAWRANTGELFF
NA	TRBJ1-3	TRBV28	NA	TGTGCCAGCAGTCCAGGCGTGACTGGAAACACCATATATTTT	CASSPGVTGNTIYF
NA	TRBJ1-1	TRBV10-3	NA	TGTGCCATCGCAAGACACGAGATGAACACTGAAGCTTTCTTT	CAIARHEMNTEAFF
TRBD1	TRBJ1-1	TRBV13	NA	TGTGCCAGCAGCTCAGGACAGGGGTGGGACACTGAAGCTTTCTTT	CASSSGQGWDTEAFF
NA	TRBJ2-3	TRBV28	many	TGTGCCAGCAGCCTCCCCGGCAGGGTCACAGATACGCAGTATTTT	CASSLPGRVTDTQYF
NA	TRBJ1-1	TRBV9	few	TGTGCCAGCAGCGTAGAAGGACCGGACATGGGTGAAGCTTTCTTT	CASSVEGPDMGEAFF
NA	TRBJ2-3	TRBV4-1	NA	TGCGCCAGCAGCCCTCGGGACGGGGGAAGAGAATCAGATACGCAGTATTTT	CASSPRDGGRESDTQYF
TRBD1	TRBJ1-2	TRBV28	many	TGTGCCAGCAGTTTATTTCGCCAGGGGGCGATACGCTATGGCTACACCTTC	CASSLFRQGAIRYGYTF